This passage covers 18 T cell receptor beta chains from one sample sequenced in a study of T cells in Graves' hyperthyroidism and ophthalmopathy. Authors of the study amplified TCR beta CDR3 regions from RNA transcripts. Using the HTBI primer set, a first-round RT-PCR was run on the TCR CDR3. TCRdb processed the multiplex PCR reads anew with MiXCR; each CDR3 protein has one entry. This table has around 380,000 distinct CDR3 sequences, approximately 13% appearing once. Sequenced input: blood. These receptor sequences come from a man aged 30 to 45 with Graves' hyperthyroidism that later progressed to Graves' ophthalmopathy.

This clonotype was counted many times. This sequence joins TRBV6-6 and TRBJ1-2; D unresolved. The CDR3 covers 13 residues. Trimming removed 0 bases at V and 8 bases at J, with 10 bases between. Germline V lookup: CDR1 MNHNY, CDR2 SVGAGI (reference sequence). The CDR3 sequence is CASSYSYLGGYTF. The CDR3 DNA is TGTGCCAGCAGTTACTCTTACCTTGGGGGCTACACCTTC.

This chain connects TRBV5-6 to TRBJ1-2; D is unclear. The V gene's germline CDR1 is SGHDT and CDR2 YYEEEE. V was cut by 1 base and J by 5 bases, with 9 bases left in between. The CDR3 has 13 amino acids. The CDR3 DNA reads TGTGCCAGCAGCTTGTTGTCGCTATATGGCTACACCTTC. The encoded protein is CASSLLSLYGYTF.

In this sample, this clonotype turned up many times. The chain has TRBV12-3 or TRBV12-4 and TRBJ2-1; the match to TRBD2 covers 12 bases. With 6 bases clipped from V and 4 bases from J, the junction kept 10 bases outside the gene matches. This CDR3 comprises 17 residues. CDR3 nucleotides: TGTGCCAGCAGCACCGGGACTAGCGGGCCATCTTACAATGAGCAGTTCTTC. Amino acid sequence: CASSTGTSGPSYNEQFF.

This clonotype came up many times. This rearrangement joins TRBV30 to TRBJ1-2; D is unresolved. Germline V gives CDR1 GTSNPN, CDR2 SVGIG (reference sequence). The CDR3 is made up of 13 amino acids. Trimming cost V 0 bases and J 9 bases, with 14 bases left between them. In DNA form, the CDR3 reads TGTGCCTGGAGTGTGAAGGTCTTTAGTAGCTACACCTTC. Translating it yields CAWSVKVFSSYTF.

Details on this clonotype: A read error may account for a junction end that differs from germline. The chain has TRBV11-2 and TRBJ2-1; D may be TRBD1 or TRBD2 (6 bases each). Germline values: CDR1 SGHAT, CDR2 FQNNGV. The CDR3 runs 15 residues. CDR3 sequence (DNA): TGTGCCAGCAGCTCCAGGGGAGGACTATTCAATGAGCGGTTCTTC. It codes for CASSSRGGLFNERFF.

This chain uses TRBV20-1 with TRBJ2-7, with 7 positions matching TRBD1. Per germline, CDR1 DFQATT and CDR2 SNEGSKA (reference sequence). Trimming cost V 1 base and J 0 bases; bases outside gene matches: 6. The CDR3 consists of 15 residues. CDR3 protein: CSARGIGTASYEQYF. The DNA for the CDR3 is TGCAGTGCTAGAGGTATCGGGACAGCCTCCTACGAGCAGTACTTC.

The J gene is TRBJ2-7, the V gene TRBV7-9; 8 bases are shared with TRBD1. CDR3 length: 15 residues. Germline V gives CDR1 SEHNR, CDR2 FQNEAQ (reference sequence). The ends lost 1 base at V and 5 bases at J; junction bases unmatched: 7. The CDR3 coding sequence is TGTGCCAGCAGCTTAGGAGGACAGGGAATCAACGAGCAGTACTTC. Amino acids: CASSLGGQGINEQYF. The full variable domain, in which reference TRBV7-9 and TRBJ2-7 provide the parts outside the CDR3, is DTGVSQNPRHKITKRGQNVTFRCDPISEHNRLYWYRQTLGQGPEFLTYFQNEAQLEKSRLLSDRFSAERPKGSFSTLEIQRTEQGDSAMYLCASSLGGQGINEQYFGPGTRLTVT.

This clonotype has only a few counts. This chain joins TRBV11-2 and TRBJ2-5, with 7 bases matching TRBD2. The trim removed 1 base at V and 5 bases at J, leaving 7 bases unmatched. Germline V CDR1 and CDR2: SGHAT, FQNNGV. The CDR3 spans 15 residues. The CDR3 bases are TGTGCCAGCAGCTTAGTTACCGGGGGGAGGGAGACCCAGTACTTC. It is translated as CASSLVTGGRETQYF.

This clonotype was counted a few times. This rearrangement joins TRBV20-1 to TRBJ2-7, with 10 bases aligning to TRBD1. In germline, CDR1 is DFQATT, CDR2 SNEGSKA (reference sequence). The junction had 13 bases not matched to a gene; V was cut back by 6 bases and J by 5 bases. This CDR3 has 15 amino acids. The CDR3 sequence is CSALIPGQGIDEQYF. CDR3 DNA sequence: TGCAGTGCCTTGATCCCGGGACAGGGGATCGACGAGCAGTACTTC.

There are a few counts of this clonotype. Written as DNA, the CDR3 is TGTGCCAGCAGCCTCGGGACAGGGGAGGGTGGCTACACCTTC. Amino acid sequence: CASSLGTGEGGYTF. This chain links TRBV5-4 with TRBJ1-2; TRBD1 matches 10 bases. The CDR3 is 14 residues long. Germline values: CDR1 SGHNT, CDR2 YYREEE (reference sequence). V gave up 4 bases and J gave up 7 bases; unmatched junction bases: 7.

This clonotype was picked up many times. J is TRBJ2-5 and V is TRBV28, with a possible D match to TRBD1 (6 bases). Looked up from germline, CDR1 is MDHEN and CDR2 is SYDVKM. Between the trimmed V and J ends, which lost 5 bases and 4 bases, there was a span of 11 bases. The CDR3 is 13 amino acids. CDR3 nucleotide sequence: TGTGCCAGCAGTCCCCAGGGGCCAGAGACCCAGTACTTC. This translates into CASSPQGPETQYF.

A remark on this clonotype: A read error may account for a junction end that differs from germline. This sequence joins TRBV2 and TRBJ2-1, with 8 positions matching TRBD1. The CDR3 consists of 15 residues. In germline, CDR1 is SNHLY, CDR2 FYNNEI. The CDR3 sequence is CASSAPDRDYNEQVF. The CDR3 DNA is TGTGCCAGCAGCGCTCCGGACAGGGATTACAATGAGCAGGTCTTC.

The V gene is TRBV20-1, the J gene TRBJ2-5; 10 bases agree with TRBD2. V lost 0 bases and J lost 2; bases outside the gene matches: 6. The germline V gene encodes CDR1 DFQATT and CDR2 SNEGSKA (reference sequence). This CDR3 is built from 16 residues. In nucleotides, the CDR3 is TGCAGTGCTAGAGATCCCCTAGCGGGGGTGCAAGAGACCCAGTACTTC. The encoded protein is CSARDPLAGVQETQYF.

This clonotype was detected many times. This sequence joins TRBV5-1 and TRBJ1-5; TRBD1 matches 7 bases. This CDR3 comprises 15 residues. Germline CDR1 and CDR2: SGHRS and YFSETQ. Trimming at V came to 0 bases and at J to 5 bases, leaving 5 bases not matched to a gene. CDR3 sequence (DNA): TGCGCCAGCAGCTTGGATCCAGGGGGATATCAGCCCCAGCATTTT. Protein product: CASSLDPGGYQPQHF.

There are many counts of this clonotype. This CDR3 is CASNPGTGTSGDSSYNEQFF. The CDR3 nucleotides are TGTGCCAGCAACCCCGGGACCGGGACTAGCGGGGATAGCTCCTACAATGAGCAGTTCTTC. This chain connects TRBV27 to TRBJ2-1; the match to TRBD2 covers 13 bases. Losses at the gene ends were 7 bases for V and 0 bases for J; bases not matched to a gene: 15. Germline assignment: CDR1 MNHEY and CDR2 SMNVEV (reference sequence). The CDR3 has 20 residues.

This clonotype occurred many times. The chain recombines TRBV11-2 with TRBJ1-2, with D unclear. CDR1 is SGHAT, CDR2 FQNNGV, per germline. CDR3 length equals 12 residues. Between the trimmed V and J ends, which lost 8 bases and 0 bases, there was a span of 7 bases. This CDR3 is CASEGANYGYTF. CDR3 nucleotides: TGTGCCAGCGAAGGAGCTAACTATGGCTACACCTTC.

V is TRBV5-1 and J is TRBJ2-3; TRBD1 might be the D (5 bases). Germline V lookup: CDR1 SGHRS, CDR2 YFSETQ. This CDR3 spans 14 amino acids. Trimming took 0 bases from V and 4 from J, leaving 9 bases between them. The CDR3 sequence: CASSLGQTADTQYF. CDR3 bases: TGCGCCAGCAGCTTGGGACAGACAGCAGATACGCAGTATTTT. The entire variable domain, with the rest obtained from reference TRBV5-1 and TRBJ2-3, is as follows: KAGVTQTPRYLIKTRGQQVTLSCSPISGHRSVSWYQQTPGQGLQFLFEYFSETQRNKGNFPGRFSGRQFSNSRSEMNVSTLELGDSALYLCASSLGQTADTQYFGPGTRLTVL.

This clonotype occurred a few times. DNA of the CDR3: TGTGCCAGCAGTTACTCCGGACCGGACTACGAGCAGTACTTC. Protein product: CASSYSGPDYEQYF. The chain couples TRBV6-5 to TRBJ2-7; no clear D gene. Germline V gene sequence: CDR1 MNHEY, CDR2 SVGAGI. CDR3 length equals 14 residues. V shed 0 bases and J shed 3 bases, with 9 bases lying between them.